Listed below are T cell receptor beta chains from one sample, sequenced in a study of blood T cells in healthy people across ages. TCRdb itself ran the 5' RACE reads through MiXCR, one entry per CDR3 protein. The sample has 730,000 or so distinct CDR3 sequences, over 40% seen once. The sequenced sample was blood. The receptors were sampled from an elderly man in good health. Both conserved end residues are part of each CDR3. D genes are given only for firm matches. Clone size is shown for a subset of rows, as once, few, many or a class of expanded clone.

D gene: -; V gene: TRBV2; clone size: -; CDR3 length: 14; J gene: TRBJ2-5; CDR3 protein: CASSETVYQETQYF; CDR3 DNA: TGTGCCAGCAGTGAAACTGTGTACCAAGAGACCCAGTACTTC
D gene: -; V gene: TRBV5-1; clone size: many; CDR3 length: 15; J gene: TRBJ2-5; CDR3 protein: CASRLSSTGRETQYF; CDR3 DNA: TGCGCCAGCAGATTGAGCTCAACAGGGCGGGAGACCCAGTACTTC
D gene: TRBD2; V gene: TRBV4-2; clone size: -; CDR3 length: 15; J gene: TRBJ2-7; CDR3 protein: CASSQEGGAAYEQYF; CDR3 DNA: TGTGCCAGCAGCCAAGAGGGAGGGGCCGCCTACGAGCAGTACTTC
D gene: TRBD2; V gene: TRBV5-1; clone size: -; CDR3 length: 16; J gene: TRBJ2-5; CDR3 protein: CARSPGGLAGTETQYF; CDR3 DNA: TGCGCCAGAAGCCCTGGGGGACTAGCGGGCACGGAGACCCAGTACTTC
D gene: TRBD2; V gene: TRBV10-2; clone size: -; CDR3 length: 17; J gene: TRBJ2-3; CDR3 protein: CASSRPTSGRVTDTQYF; CDR3 DNA: TGCGCCAGCAGTAGACCGACTAGCGGGAGGGTCACAGATACGCAGTATTTT
D gene: -; V gene: TRBV28; clone size: -; CDR3 length: 14; J gene: TRBJ2-5; CDR3 protein: CASRDRTGYNEQYF; CDR3 DNA: TGTGCCAGCAGAGACCGGACGGGCTACAATGAGCAGTACTTC
D gene: -; V gene: TRBV4-2; clone size: many; CDR3 length: 13; J gene: TRBJ2-5; CDR3 protein: CASSQEGVGPLYF; CDR3 DNA: TGTGCCAGCAGCCAAGAGGGAGTAGGGCCCCTGTACTTC
D gene: TRBD2; V gene: TRBV15; clone size: few; CDR3 length: 16; J gene: TRBJ2-3; CDR3 protein: CATSKRGGISTDTQYF; CDR3 DNA: TGTGCCACCAGCAAGAGGGGAGGGATTAGCACAGATACGCAGTATTTT
D gene: -; V gene: TRBV12-3/TRBV12-4; clone size: few; CDR3 length: 13; J gene: TRBJ2-5; CDR3 protein: CASSFGSKETQYF; CDR3 DNA: TGTGCCAGCAGTTTTGGCAGTAAAGAGACCCAGTACTTC
D gene: TRBD2; V gene: TRBV7-3; clone size: -; CDR3 length: 14; J gene: TRBJ2-3; CDR3 protein: CASSLAGGMDTQYF; CDR3 DNA: TGTGCCAGCAGCTTGGCGGGGGGGATGGATACGCAGTATTTT
D gene: TRBD2; V gene: TRBV10-3; clone size: -; CDR3 length: 16; J gene: TRBJ2-3; CDR3 protein: CAISEASGGAGDTQFF; CDR3 DNA: TGTGCCATCAGTGAGGCTAGCGGGGGGGCTGGGGATACGCAGTTTTTT
D gene: -; V gene: TRBV6-6; clone size: -; CDR3 length: 14; J gene: TRBJ1-5; CDR3 protein: CASDLGGGNQPQHF; CDR3 DNA: TGTGCCAGCGACCTTGGGGGAGGCAATCAGCCCCAGCATTTT
D gene: TRBD1; V gene: TRBV4-3; clone size: -; CDR3 length: 16; J gene: TRBJ2-7; CDR3 protein: CASSQQGAGRSYEQYF; CDR3 DNA: TGCGCCAGCAGCCAACAGGGGGCGGGCCGCTCCTACGAGCAGTACTTC
D gene: -; V gene: TRBV20-1; clone size: -; CDR3 length: 16; J gene: TRBJ2-7; CDR3 protein: CSAGAYGGMALGEQYF; CDR3 DNA: TGCAGTGCCGGAGCTTATGGGGGCATGGCGTTAGGGGAGCAGTACTTC
D gene: -; V gene: TRBV14; clone size: few; CDR3 length: 15; J gene: TRBJ2-1; CDR3 protein: CASSQGALGYNEQFF; CDR3 DNA: TGTGCCAGCAGCCAAGGGGCCCTAGGGTACAATGAGCAGTTCTTC